This T cell receptor (beta chain) was found in a study of blood T cell repertoires in COVID-19. Study context: Samples taken during acute and convalescent COVID-19 were collected in the United States, Italy and Spain. T cells, B-cell-depleted T cells, or PBMCs provided the cDNA or gDNA that served as material.

V was pared by 4 bases and J by 4 bases, with 9 bases between. The CDR3 loop spans 13 amino acids. Germline CDR1 is SGDLS and CDR2 is YYNGEE. The repertoire was sequenced with immunoSEQ multiplex PCR; TCRdb's copy has only in-frame clones and lacks some. Of about 160,000 clones listed, 75% to 90% are singletons. Sequencing input: peripheral blood. The sequence was collected from a human donor with acute or convalescent COVID-19. The donor label of this sample is uncertain. V gene TRBV9 combines with J gene TRBJ2-1, with D possibly TRBD2 on 6 matching bases. CDR3 coding DNA: TGTGCCAGCAGCAGGGCGGGGTACAATGAGCAGTTCTTC. Translating gives CASSRAGYNEQFF.